These 7 T cell receptor beta chains share one sample of origin, sequenced in a study of chemoradiotherapy in HPV16-positive cancers. Profiled with immunoSEQ multiplex PCR; TCRdb holds only in-frame clones, not every one. This sample has approximately 2,300 clones, with roughly nine tenths found just once. The specimen comprised tumor tissue, sampled from a patient who underwent chemoradiotherapy. The receptors were sampled from a human donor with HPV-associated anogenital cancer.

The chain joins TRBV29-1 to TRBJ2-7; either TRBD1 or TRBD2 may fit D (5 bases each). V was shortened by 6 bases and J by 5 bases, with 23 bases between the two germline ends. This CDR3 is 15 amino acids long. CDR1 is SQVTM, CDR2 ANQGSEA, per germline. This chain's CDR3 is CSVFFWTQGENEQYF. The CDR3 region has the DNA TGCAGCGTCTTCTTCTGGACCCAGGGAGAGAACGAGCAGTACTTC.

CDR3 loop: CASSHANKDYEQYF. The DNA for the CDR3 is TGTGCCAGCAGCCACGCGAATAAAGACTACGAGCAGTACTTC. This chain connects TRBV16 to TRBJ2-7; D is unclear. The CDR3 extends over 14 amino acids. Germline assignment: CDR1 KGHSY and CDR2 FQNENV. V shed 3 bases and J shed 3 bases, with 12 bases lying between them.

The V and J genes are TRBV7-6 and TRBJ2-1, with TRBD2 matching over 7 bases. V lost 5 bases and J lost 13; bases outside the gene matches: 8. The CDR3 is 12 residues long. Germline V gene data show CDR1 as SGHVS and CDR2 as FNYEAQ. CDR3 coding DNA: TGTGCCAGCAGCCTCCAGCGGGAACAACAGTTCTTC. Translating it yields CASSLQREQQFF.

The chain uses TRBV7-2 and TRBJ1-4, with D unclear. With 6 bases removed from V and 4 bases from J, the gap between germline ends came to 12 bases. There are 14 residues in the CDR3. The germline V gene has CDR1 SGHTA and CDR2 FQGNSA. The CDR3 nucleotides are TGTGCCAGCAGGGGCCGGATCAGTAATGAAAAACTGTTTTTT. Its protein is CASRGRISNEKLFF.

The rearrangement links TRBV27 to TRBJ2-2; D possibly corresponds to TRBD1 (6 bases). The germline CDR1 and CDR2 sequences are MNHEY and SMNVEV (reference sequence). The CDR3 is 16 amino acids. V lost 2 bases to trimming and J lost 3 bases, with 13 bases between them. Written as DNA, the CDR3 is TGTGCCAGCAGTTTACTTTACAGGGAAGACACCGGGGAGCTGTTTTTT. Translation: CASSLLYREDTGELFF.

This rearrangement joins TRBV5-1 to TRBJ2-1; TRBD2 agrees at 11 bases. Germline values: CDR1 SGHRS, CDR2 YFSETQ. After removal of 9 bases from V and 7 bases from J, the junction contained 12 bases not matched to a gene. The length of the CDR3 is 15 residues. This CDR3 reads CATTQLAGAPNEQFF. The CDR3 coding sequence is TGCGCCACAACACAACTAGCGGGAGCACCGAATGAGCAGTTCTTC.

The genes are TRBV4-3 and TRBJ2-7, with D perhaps matching TRBD2 (6 bases). V was clipped by 0 bases and J by 4 bases, with 13 bases between them. Germline CDR1 and CDR2: LGHNA and YSLEER. The CDR3 is 15 amino acids. The CDR3 coding sequence is TGCGCCAGCAGCCAAGAGAGGGACTGGCGATACGAGCAGTACTTC. Translation gives CASSQERDWRYEQYF.